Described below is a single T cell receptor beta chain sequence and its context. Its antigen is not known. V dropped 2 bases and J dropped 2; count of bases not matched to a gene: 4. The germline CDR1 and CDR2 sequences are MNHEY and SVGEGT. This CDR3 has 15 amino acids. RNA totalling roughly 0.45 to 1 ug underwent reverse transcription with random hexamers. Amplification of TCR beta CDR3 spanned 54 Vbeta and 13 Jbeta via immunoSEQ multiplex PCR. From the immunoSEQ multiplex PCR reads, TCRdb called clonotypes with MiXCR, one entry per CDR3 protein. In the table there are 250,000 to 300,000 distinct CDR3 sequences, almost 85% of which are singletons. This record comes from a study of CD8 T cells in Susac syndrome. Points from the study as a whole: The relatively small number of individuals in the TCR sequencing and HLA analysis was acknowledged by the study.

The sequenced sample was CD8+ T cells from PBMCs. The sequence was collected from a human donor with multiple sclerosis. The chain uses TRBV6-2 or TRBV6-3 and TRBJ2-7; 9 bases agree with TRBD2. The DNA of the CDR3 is TGTGCCAGCAGTTACCCGCGGGAGGGAACCTACGAGCAGTACTTC. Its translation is CASSYPREGTYEQYF.